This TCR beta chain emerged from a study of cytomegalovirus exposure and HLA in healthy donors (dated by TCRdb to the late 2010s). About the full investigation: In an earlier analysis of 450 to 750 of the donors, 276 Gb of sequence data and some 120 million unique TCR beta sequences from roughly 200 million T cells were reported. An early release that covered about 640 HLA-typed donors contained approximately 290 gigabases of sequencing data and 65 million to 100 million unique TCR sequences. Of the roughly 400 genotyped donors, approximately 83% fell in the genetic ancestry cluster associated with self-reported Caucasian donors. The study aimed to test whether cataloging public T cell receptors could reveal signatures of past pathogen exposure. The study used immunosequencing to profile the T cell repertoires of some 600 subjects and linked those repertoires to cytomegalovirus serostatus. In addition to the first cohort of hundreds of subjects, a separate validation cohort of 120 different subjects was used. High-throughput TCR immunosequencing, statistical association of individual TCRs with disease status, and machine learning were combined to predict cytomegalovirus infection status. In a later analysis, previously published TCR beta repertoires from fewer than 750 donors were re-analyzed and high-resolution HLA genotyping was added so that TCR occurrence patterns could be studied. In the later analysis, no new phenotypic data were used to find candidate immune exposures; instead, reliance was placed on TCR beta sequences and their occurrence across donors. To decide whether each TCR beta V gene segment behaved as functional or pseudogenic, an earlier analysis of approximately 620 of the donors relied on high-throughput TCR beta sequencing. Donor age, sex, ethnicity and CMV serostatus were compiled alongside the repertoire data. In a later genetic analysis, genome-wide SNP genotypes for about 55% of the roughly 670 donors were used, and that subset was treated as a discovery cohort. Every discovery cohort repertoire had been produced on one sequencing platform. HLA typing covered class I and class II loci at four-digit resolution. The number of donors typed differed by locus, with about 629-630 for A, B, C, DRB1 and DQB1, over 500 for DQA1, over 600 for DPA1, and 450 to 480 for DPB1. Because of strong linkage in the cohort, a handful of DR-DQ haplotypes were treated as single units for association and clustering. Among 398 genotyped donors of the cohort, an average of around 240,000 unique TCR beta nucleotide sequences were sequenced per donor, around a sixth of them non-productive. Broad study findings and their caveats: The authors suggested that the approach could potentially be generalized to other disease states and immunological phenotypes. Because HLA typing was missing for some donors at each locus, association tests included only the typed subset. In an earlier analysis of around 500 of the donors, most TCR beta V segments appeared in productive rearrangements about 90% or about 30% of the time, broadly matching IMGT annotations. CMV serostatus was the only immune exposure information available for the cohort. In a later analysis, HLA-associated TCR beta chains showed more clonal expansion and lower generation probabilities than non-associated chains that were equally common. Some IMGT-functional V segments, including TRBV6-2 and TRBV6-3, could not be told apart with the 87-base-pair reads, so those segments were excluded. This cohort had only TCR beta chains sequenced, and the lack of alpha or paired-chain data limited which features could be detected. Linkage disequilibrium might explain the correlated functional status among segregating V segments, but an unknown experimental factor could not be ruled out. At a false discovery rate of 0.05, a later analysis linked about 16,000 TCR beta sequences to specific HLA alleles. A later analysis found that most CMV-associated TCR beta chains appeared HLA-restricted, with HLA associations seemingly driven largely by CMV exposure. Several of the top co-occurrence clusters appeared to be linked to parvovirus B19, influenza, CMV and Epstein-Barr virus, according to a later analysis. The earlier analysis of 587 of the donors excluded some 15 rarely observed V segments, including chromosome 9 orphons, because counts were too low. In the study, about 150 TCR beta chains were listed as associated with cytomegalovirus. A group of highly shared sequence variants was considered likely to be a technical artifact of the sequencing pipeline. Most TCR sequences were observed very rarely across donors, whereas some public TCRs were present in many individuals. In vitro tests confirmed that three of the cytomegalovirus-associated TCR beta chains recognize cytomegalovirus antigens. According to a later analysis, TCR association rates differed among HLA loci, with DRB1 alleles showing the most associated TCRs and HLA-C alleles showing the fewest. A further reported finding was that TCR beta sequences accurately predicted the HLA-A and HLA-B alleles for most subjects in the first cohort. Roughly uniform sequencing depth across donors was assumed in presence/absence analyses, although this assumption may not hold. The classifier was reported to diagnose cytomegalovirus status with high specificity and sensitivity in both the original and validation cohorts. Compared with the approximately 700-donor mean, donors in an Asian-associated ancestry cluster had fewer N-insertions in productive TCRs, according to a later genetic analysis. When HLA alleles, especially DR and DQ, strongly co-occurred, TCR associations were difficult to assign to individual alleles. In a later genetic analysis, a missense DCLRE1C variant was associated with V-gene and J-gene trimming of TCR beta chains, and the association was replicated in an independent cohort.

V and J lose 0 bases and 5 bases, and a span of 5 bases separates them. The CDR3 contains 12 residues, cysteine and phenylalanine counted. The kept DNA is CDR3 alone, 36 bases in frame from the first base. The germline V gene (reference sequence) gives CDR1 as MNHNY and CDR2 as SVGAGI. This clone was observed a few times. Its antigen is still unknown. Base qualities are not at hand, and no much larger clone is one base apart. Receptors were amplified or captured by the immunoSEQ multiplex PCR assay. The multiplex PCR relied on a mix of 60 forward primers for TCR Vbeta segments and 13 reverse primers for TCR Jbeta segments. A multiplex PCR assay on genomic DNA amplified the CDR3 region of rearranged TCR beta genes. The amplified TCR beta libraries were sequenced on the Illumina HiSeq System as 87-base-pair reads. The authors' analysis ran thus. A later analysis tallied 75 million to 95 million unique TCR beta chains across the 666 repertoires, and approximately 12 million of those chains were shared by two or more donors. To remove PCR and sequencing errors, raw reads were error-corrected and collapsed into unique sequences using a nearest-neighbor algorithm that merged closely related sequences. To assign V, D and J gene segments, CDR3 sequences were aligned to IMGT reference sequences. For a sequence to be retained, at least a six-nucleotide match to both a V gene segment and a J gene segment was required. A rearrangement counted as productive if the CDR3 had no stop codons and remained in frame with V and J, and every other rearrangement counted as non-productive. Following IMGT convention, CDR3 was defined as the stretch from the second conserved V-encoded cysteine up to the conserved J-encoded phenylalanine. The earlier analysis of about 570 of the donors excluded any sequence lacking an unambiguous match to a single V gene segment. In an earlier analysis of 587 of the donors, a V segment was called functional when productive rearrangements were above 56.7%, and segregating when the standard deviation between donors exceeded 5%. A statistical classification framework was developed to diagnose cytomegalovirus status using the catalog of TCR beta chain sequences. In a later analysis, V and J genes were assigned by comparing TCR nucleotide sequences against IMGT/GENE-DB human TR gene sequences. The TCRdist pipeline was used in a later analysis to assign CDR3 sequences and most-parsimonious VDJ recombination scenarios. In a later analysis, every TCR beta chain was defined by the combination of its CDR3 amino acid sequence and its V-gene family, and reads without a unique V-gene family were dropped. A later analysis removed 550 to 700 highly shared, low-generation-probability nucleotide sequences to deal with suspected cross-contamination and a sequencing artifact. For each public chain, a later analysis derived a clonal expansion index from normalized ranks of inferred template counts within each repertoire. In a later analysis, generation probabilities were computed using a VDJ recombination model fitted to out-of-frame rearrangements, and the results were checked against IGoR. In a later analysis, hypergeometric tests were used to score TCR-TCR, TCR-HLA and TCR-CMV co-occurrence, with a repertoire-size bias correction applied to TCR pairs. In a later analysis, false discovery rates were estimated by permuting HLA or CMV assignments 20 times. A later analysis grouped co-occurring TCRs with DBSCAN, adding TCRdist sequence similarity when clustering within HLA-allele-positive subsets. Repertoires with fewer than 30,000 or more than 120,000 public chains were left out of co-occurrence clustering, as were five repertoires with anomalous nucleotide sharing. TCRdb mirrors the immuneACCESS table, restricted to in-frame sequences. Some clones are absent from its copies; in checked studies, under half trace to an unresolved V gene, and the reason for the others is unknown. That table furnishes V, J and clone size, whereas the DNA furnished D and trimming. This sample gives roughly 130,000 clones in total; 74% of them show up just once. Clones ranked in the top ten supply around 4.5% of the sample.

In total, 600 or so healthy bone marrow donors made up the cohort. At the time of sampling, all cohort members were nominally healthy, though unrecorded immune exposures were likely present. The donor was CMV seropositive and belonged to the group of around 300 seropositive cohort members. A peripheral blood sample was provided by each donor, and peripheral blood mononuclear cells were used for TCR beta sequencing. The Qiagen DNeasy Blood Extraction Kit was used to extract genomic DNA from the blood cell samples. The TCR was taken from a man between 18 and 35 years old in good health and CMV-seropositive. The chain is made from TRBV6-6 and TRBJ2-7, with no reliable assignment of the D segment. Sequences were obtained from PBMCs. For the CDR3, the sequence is CASSYSQNEQYF. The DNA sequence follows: TGTGCCAGCAGTTACTCCCAAAACGAGCAGTACTTC.